A single sample is the source of the 19 T cell receptor beta chains below, sequenced in a study of vaccination effects on CD4 cells after COVID-19. The antigens these receptors bind are not known. Some clones are missing from TCRdb's copy, which holds only in-frame ones; the method was immunoSEQ multiplex PCR. The repertoire has about 24,000 clones, roughly three quarters of them found once; the top ten carry roughly 15%. Prior to sequencing, the ViraFEST assay stimulated PBMC with viral peptide pools, which expanded the antigen-specific CD4+ T cells. Subsequent to a culture period of more than 9 days, CD4+ T cells were isolated. PCR showed that the person got SARS-CoV-2 infection at some point between March and December 2020. This specimen consisted of CD4+ T cells from PBMCs cultured with SARS-CoV-2 spike peptides, obtained before COVID-19 vaccination. Receptors were obtained from a human donor who had a prior SARS-CoV-2 infection.

The chain uses TRBV12-3 or TRBV12-4 and TRBJ2-3; D is unresolved. This CDR3 has 12 amino acids. With 3 bases removed from V and 4 bases from J, the gap between germline ends came to 5 bases. The CDR3 protein is CASSFSPDTQYF. The CDR3 DNA is TGTGCCAGCAGTTTCTCCCCAGATACGCAGTATTTT.

The CDR3 sequence is CATSRDVSSYNSPLHF. The CDR3 DNA sequence: TGTGCCACCAGCAGAGATGTCAGCTCCTATAATTCACCCCTCCACTTT. The chain couples TRBV15 to TRBJ1-6; D ambiguous. V lost 0 bases and J lost 0, with 6 bases in between. Germline CDR1 and CDR2: LNHNV and YYDKDF (reference sequence). The CDR3 loop spans 16 amino acids.

J is TRBJ1-5 and V is TRBV6-5, with D perhaps matching TRBD1 (5 bases). This CDR3 region has 14 residues. Germline CDR1 MNHEY, CDR2 SVGAGI. V was clipped by 2 bases and J by 5 bases, with 10 bases between them. The CDR3 loop reads CASSYGGSDQPQHF. The CDR3 bases are TGTGCCAGCAGTTACGGGGGTTCAGATCAGCCCCAGCATTTT.

The chain employs TRBV5-4 and TRBJ2-1; tentative D call: TRBD2 (7 bases). V shed 6 bases and J shed 3 bases, with 16 bases lying between them. The V gene's germline CDR1 is SGHNT and CDR2 YYREEE (reference sequence). The CDR3 spans 15 residues. DNA of the CDR3: TGTGCCAGCATCCCAGGGGAGGGATTCTACAATGAGCAGTTCTTC. Residues: CASIPGEGFYNEQFF.

The V call is TRBV5-6, the J call TRBJ2-2; 11 nucleotides line up with TRBD2. V lost 3 bases, J lost 5 bases, and 9 bases stayed unmatched. The CDR3 length is 17 residues. Germline loops: CDR1 SGHDT, CDR2 YYEEEE. Here the CDR3 reads CASSWIAGGPGTGELFF. The CDR3 DNA is TGTGCCAGCAGCTGGATAGCGGGGGGGCCGGGAACCGGGGAGCTGTTTTTT. Based on the CDR3 plus reference TRBV5-6 and TRBJ2-2, the full variable domain is DAGVTQSPTHLIKTRGQQVTLRCSPKSGHDTVSWYQQALGQGPQFIFQYYEEEERQRGNFPDRFSGHQFPNYSSELNVNALLLGDSALYLCASSWIAGGPGTGELFFGEGSRLTVL.

This clone was found once. This sequence joins TRBV2 and TRBJ2-3; D call uncertain. This CDR3 region has 13 residues. V lost 1 base, J lost 4 bases, and 6 bases lay in between. The germline gives CDR1 SNHLY, CDR2 FYNNEI. DNA of the CDR3: TGTGCCAGCAGTGAAGATTTCGCAGATACGCAGTATTTT. Translating gives CASSEDFADTQYF.

This clone appeared a few times. The chain is built from TRBV11-3 and TRBJ2-2, with 11 nucleotides matching TRBD2. Trimming took 5 bases from V and 6 from J; bases not matched to a gene: 5. Germline V gene sequence: CDR1 SGHNT, CDR2 YENEEA. This CDR3 has 15 residues. Here the CDR3 reads CASSKGTSGAGELFF. The CDR3 DNA sequence: TGTGCCAGCAGCAAAGGGACTAGCGGAGCCGGGGAGCTGTTTTTT.

The V and J genes are TRBV4-2 and TRBJ2-6, with D uncertain. The ends were cut back, 4 bases at V and 0 bases at J, with 7 bases in the middle. There are 15 residues in the CDR3. CDR1 is LGHNA and CDR2 is YNFKEQ in the germline V gene. DNA of the CDR3: TGTGCCAGCAGCCCAGCTTTCTCTGGGGCCAACGTCCTGACTTTC. Amino acid sequence: CASSPAFSGANVLTF.

The genes are TRBV15 and TRBJ2-5; 9 bases agree with TRBD2. This CDR3 region has 18 residues. Germline lookup yields CDR1 LNHNV and CDR2 YYDKDF (reference sequence). Trimming cost V 5 bases and J 5 bases; bases outside gene matches: 18. The CDR3 region is CATSLPSGLAGSGETQYF. DNA of the CDR3: TGTGCCACCAGCCTCCCAAGTGGGCTAGCGGGGTCGGGGGAGACCCAGTACTTC. Together with reference TRBV15 and TRBJ2-5, the CDR3 gives the full variable domain: DAMVIQNPRYQVTQFGKPVTLSCSQTLNHNVMYWYQQKSSQAPKLLFHYYDKDFNNEADTPDNFQSRRPNTSFCFLDIRSPGLGDTAMYLCATSLPSGLAGSGETQYFGPGTRLLVL.

The genes are TRBV19 and TRBJ2-5; D possibly uses TRBD1 or TRBD2 (5 bases each). This CDR3 is 15 amino acids long. CDR1 is LNHDA and CDR2 is SQIVND in the germline V gene (reference sequence). V was clipped by 8 bases and J by 3 bases, with 19 bases between them. The CDR3 DNA follows: TGTGCCAGTTCGCGACAGCCGATGGGGGAAGAGACCCAGTACTTC. Amino acids: CASSRQPMGEETQYF.

This clone was recorded once. The rearrangement uses TRBV18 and TRBJ1-5, with D uncertain. Germline V gene data show CDR1 as KGHSH and CDR2 as LQKENI. V was clipped by 4 bases and J by 4 bases, with 14 bases between them. The CDR3 sequence is 15 residues long. The CDR3 loop reads CASSLDGLGNQPQHF. In DNA form, the CDR3 reads TGTGCCAGCTCACTGGACGGCCTAGGGAATCAGCCCCAGCATTTT.

The chain joins TRBV7-9 to TRBJ2-3; TRBD1 matches 10 bases. Trimming took 3 bases from V and 3 from J; bases not matched to a gene: 3. This CDR3 is 15 amino acids long. The germline gives CDR1 SEHNR, CDR2 FQNEAQ (reference sequence). Here the CDR3 DNA reads TGTGCCAGCAGCTTCGGGACAGGGGTAACAGATACGCAGTATTTT. It translates to CASSFGTGVTDTQYF. Filled out from reference TRBV7-9 and TRBJ2-3, the complete variable domain reads DTGVSQNPRHKITKRGQNVTFRCDPISEHNRLYWYRQTLGQGPEFLTYFQNEAQLEKSRLLSDRFSAERPKGSFSTLEIQRTEQGDSAMYLCASSFGTGVTDTQYFGPGTRLTVL.

This rearrangement joins TRBV2 to TRBJ1-2, with D perhaps matching TRBD1 (5 bases). Trimming shortened V by 3 bases and J by 2 bases, and 13 bases separated the two germline ends. Germline V gives CDR1 SNHLY, CDR2 FYNNEI. This CDR3 contains 15 residues. The CDR3 bases are TGTGCCAGCAGTGAGAGGGGCGGGGGGAACTATGGCTACACCTTC. This sequence encodes CASSERGGGNYGYTF.

This clone was counted only a few times. The rearrangement uses TRBV7-3 and TRBJ2-3; D is ambiguous. Looked up from germline, CDR1 is SGHTA and CDR2 is FQGTGA. CDR3 length: 13 amino acids. Trimming pared 5 bases from V and 3 bases from J, leaving 9 bases between. The CDR3 loop is CASSRLVTDTQYF. In DNA form, the CDR3 reads TGTGCCAGCAGCCGCCTCGTAACAGATACGCAGTATTTT.

This clone has a handful of counts. The chain has TRBV4-1 and TRBJ1-5; D might be TRBD1 (5 bases). Per germline, CDR1 MGHRA and CDR2 YSYEKL. The CDR3 is made up of 18 amino acids. Trimming stripped 0 bases from V and 5 bases from J, with 20 bases between. CDR3 in DNA: TGCGCCAGCAGCCAAGATATCCAGGACTGGGGACCCTATCAGCCCCAGCATTTT. It encodes CASSQDIQDWGPYQPQHF.

The chain is built from TRBV10-3 and TRBJ1-2; D gene uncertain. CDR3 length: 13 residues. The V and J ends lost 7 bases and 1 base respectively, with 10 bases between them. The germline gives CDR1 ENHRY, CDR2 SYGVKD. The CDR3 region has the DNA TGTGCCATCACCCCCAAACTTAACTATGGCTACACCTTC. Protein product: CAITPKLNYGYTF.

This chain uses TRBV5-1 with TRBJ2-3; a possible D gene is TRBD1 (6 bases). The CDR3 contains 13 residues. The germline gives CDR1 SGHRS, CDR2 YFSETQ. V was shortened by 9 bases and J by 4 bases, with 15 bases between the two germline ends. The DNA of the CDR3 is TGCGCCACCAGGAACAGGGTCTCAGATACGCAGTATTTT. It encodes CATRNRVSDTQYF.

The V and J genes are TRBV2 and TRBJ2-1, with D possibly TRBD1 on 5 matching bases. Trimming pared 3 bases from V and 4 bases from J, leaving 10 bases between. This CDR3 has 14 residues. Germline V lookup: CDR1 SNHLY, CDR2 FYNNEI. The CDR3 loop reads CASSDNDRYNEQFF. In DNA, the CDR3 is TGTGCCAGCAGTGATAATGACAGATACAATGAGCAGTTCTTC. Full variable domain (missing parts from reference TRBV2 and TRBJ2-1): EPEVTQTPSHQVTQMGQEVILRCVPISNHLYFYWYRQILGQKVEFLVSFYNNEISEKSEIFDDQFSVERPDGSNFTLKIRSTKLEDSAMYFCASSDNDRYNEQFFGPGTRLTVL.

V gene TRBV18 combines with J gene TRBJ2-2; the match to TRBD1 covers 7 bases. With V trimmed by 5 bases and J by 1 base, 1 base remained unmatched. This CDR3 spans 14 amino acids. In germline, CDR1 is KGHSH, CDR2 LQKENI. The CDR3 DNA follows: TGTGCCAGCTCAAGGACAGGGAACACCGGGGAGCTGTTTTTT. Translating gives CASSRTGNTGELFF.